This TCR beta chain was recovered during a study of T cells in Graves' hyperthyroidism and ophthalmopathy. General study findings and limits: The majority of expanded thyroid clonotypes above 0.001 also appeared in blood.

Amplified regions were TCR beta CDR3 sequences from RNA transcripts. HTBI primers were employed in a first-round RT-PCR of the TCR CDR3. Each CDR3 protein is one row after TCRdb ran MiXCR on the multiplex PCR reads. The sample has about 560,000 distinct CDR3 sequences; 15% to 17% are singletons. Germline lookup yields CDR1 MNHEY and CDR2 SVGEGT. Trimming stripped 8 bases from V and 7 bases from J, with 17 bases between. The CDR3 is made up of 14 amino acids. This clonotype was counted only a few times. Its cognate antigen is unknown. The sequenced sample was blood. The receptor was derived from a woman aged 25 to 39 with Graves' hyperthyroidism. The V and J genes are TRBV6-2 or TRBV6-3 and TRBJ2-2; D gene unclear. In DNA, the CDR3 is TGTGCCAGCCGGTCCCCAGTTAACGGCGGGGAGCTGTTTTTT. Translating gives CASRSPVNGGELFF.